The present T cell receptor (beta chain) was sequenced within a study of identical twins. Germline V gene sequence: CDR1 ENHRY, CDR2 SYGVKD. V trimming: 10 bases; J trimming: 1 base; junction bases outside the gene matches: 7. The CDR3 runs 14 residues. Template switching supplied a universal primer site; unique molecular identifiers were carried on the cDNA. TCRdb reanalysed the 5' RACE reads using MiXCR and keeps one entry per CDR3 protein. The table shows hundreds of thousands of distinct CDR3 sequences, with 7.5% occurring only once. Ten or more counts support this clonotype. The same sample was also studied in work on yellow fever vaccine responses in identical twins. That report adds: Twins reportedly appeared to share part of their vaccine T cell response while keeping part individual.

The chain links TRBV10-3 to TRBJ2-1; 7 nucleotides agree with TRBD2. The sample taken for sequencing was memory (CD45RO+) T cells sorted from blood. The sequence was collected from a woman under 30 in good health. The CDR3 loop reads CATLAGQSYNEQFF. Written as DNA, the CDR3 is TGTGCCACATTAGCGGGCCAGTCCTACAATGAGCAGTTCTTC.